This T cell receptor beta chain was recorded in a study of cytomegalovirus exposure and HLA in healthy donors. Overall study results and limits: Solely CMV serostatus was available to characterize immune exposure. Accurate HLA-A and HLA-B prediction from TCR beta sequences was reported for most subjects.

With 60 Vbeta and 13 Jbeta primers, the PCR was carried out. This table comes from immunoSEQ multiplex PCR, and its TCRdb copy is limited to in-frame clones, with some not included. The table includes 130,000 to 150,000 clones, around 78% detected once. Points on this clone: Its specificity is unknown.

The length of the CDR3 is 14 residues. Germline V gives CDR1 SQVTM, CDR2 ANQGSEA. The V and J ends lost 6 bases and 4 bases respectively, with 18 bases between them. This clonotype was obtained from a woman aged 18-29 years in good health and CMV-seropositive. The sequenced sample consisted of PBMCs. J is TRBJ2-5 and V is TRBV29-1, with D perhaps TRBD2 (5 bases). CDR3 sequence reads: CSVFPVTSPETQYF. In DNA, the CDR3 is TGCAGCGTCTTCCCGGTTACTAGTCCAGAGACCCAGTACTTC.